The subject of this entry is one TCR beta chain. The DNA is omitted, as the CDR3 cannot be located on it reliably, and the CDR3 follows TCRdb's listing. The entry originates in a study of blood T cell repertoires in COVID-19. Ends included, the CDR3 has 16 residues. CDR1 is SGHKS and CDR2 is YYEKEE in the germline V gene (reference sequence). TCRdb's copy holds only in-frame clones and misses some; the assay was immunoSEQ multiplex PCR. The table records approximately 63,000 clones, roughly 87% of them present only once. Source material: peripheral blood. This sequence was found in a man older than 75 in a cohort sampled during active COVID-19. The chain couples TRBV5-5 to TRBJ2-7; the table calls TRBD2, which could not be checked here. CDR3: CASSFGQGTVSYEQYF.